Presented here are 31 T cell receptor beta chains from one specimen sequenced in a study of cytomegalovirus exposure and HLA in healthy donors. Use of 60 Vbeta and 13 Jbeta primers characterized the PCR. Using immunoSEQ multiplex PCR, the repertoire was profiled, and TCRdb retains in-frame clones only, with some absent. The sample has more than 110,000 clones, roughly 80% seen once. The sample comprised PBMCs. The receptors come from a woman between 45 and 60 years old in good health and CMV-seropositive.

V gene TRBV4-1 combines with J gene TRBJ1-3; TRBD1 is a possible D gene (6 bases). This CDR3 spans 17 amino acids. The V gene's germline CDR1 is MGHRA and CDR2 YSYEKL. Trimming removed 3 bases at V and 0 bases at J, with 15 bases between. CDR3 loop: CASSHRTAPGSGNTIYF. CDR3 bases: TGCGCCAGCAGCCACCGGACAGCACCAGGCTCTGGAAACACCATATATTTT.

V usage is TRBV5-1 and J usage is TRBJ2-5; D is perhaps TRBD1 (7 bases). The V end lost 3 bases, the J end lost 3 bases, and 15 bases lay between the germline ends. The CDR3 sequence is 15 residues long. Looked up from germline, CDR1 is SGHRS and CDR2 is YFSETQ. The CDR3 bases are TGCGCCAGCAGCTCCAGGACAGGCGGGGAAGAGACCCAGTACTTC. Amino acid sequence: CASSSRTGGEETQYF.

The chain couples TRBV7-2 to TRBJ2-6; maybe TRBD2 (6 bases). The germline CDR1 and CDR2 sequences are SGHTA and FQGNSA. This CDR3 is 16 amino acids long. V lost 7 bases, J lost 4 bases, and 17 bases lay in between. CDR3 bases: TGTGCCAGCACCCGGGGGAGAACGCGAGGGGCCAACGTCCTGACTTTC. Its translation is CASTRGRTRGANVLTF. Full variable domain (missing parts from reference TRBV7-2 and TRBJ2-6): GAGVSQSPSNKVTEKGKDVELRCDPISGHTALYWYRQSLGQGLEFLIYFQGNSAPDKSGLPSDRFSAERTGGSVSTLTIQRTQQEDSAVYLCASTRGRTRGANVLTFGAGSRLTVL.

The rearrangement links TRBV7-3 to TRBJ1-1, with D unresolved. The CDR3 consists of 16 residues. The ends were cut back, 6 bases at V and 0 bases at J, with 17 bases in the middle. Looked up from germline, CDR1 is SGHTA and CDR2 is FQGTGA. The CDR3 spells CASSPTRELMNTEAFF. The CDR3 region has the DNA TGTGCCAGCAGTCCCACACGGGAACTTATGAACACTGAAGCTTTCTTT.

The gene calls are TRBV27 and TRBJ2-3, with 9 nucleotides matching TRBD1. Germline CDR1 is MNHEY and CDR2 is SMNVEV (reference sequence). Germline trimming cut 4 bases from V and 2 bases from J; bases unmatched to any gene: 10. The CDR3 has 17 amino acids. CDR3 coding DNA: TGTGCCAGCAGTTACGGCGGGACAGGGCTTATCACAGATACGCAGTATTTT. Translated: CASSYGGTGLITDTQYF.

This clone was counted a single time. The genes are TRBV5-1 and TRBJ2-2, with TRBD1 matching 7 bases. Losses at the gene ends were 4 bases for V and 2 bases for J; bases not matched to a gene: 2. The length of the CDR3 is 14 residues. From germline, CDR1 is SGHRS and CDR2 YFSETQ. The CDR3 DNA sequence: TGCGCCAGCAGCAGGGACAGCAACACCGGGGAGCTGTTTTTT. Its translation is CASSRDSNTGELFF.

CDR3 amino acids: CASSFGTANSPLHF. The CDR3 DNA is TGTGCCAGCAGCTTCGGGACAGCCAATTCACCCCTCCACTTT. This rearrangement joins TRBV7-6 to TRBJ1-6, with 7 bases aligning to TRBD1. Germline trimming cut 3 bases from V and 7 bases from J; bases unmatched to any gene: 3. Germline CDR1 SGHVS, CDR2 FNYEAQ. There are 14 residues in the CDR3.

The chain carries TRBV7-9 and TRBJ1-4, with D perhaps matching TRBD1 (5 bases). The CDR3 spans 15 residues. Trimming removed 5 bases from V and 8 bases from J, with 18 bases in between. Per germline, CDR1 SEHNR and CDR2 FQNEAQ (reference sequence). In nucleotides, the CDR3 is TGTGCCAGCAGCCTGACCGGGACGGAGGGAGAAAAACTGTTTTTT. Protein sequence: CASSLTGTEGEKLFF.

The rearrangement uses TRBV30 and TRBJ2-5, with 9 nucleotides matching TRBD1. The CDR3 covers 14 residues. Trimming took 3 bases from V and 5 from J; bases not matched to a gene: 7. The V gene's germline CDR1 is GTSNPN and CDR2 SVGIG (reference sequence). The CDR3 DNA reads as TGTGCCTGGAGGGGGACAGGGCGAGGGGAGACCCAGTACTTC. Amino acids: CAWRGTGRGETQYF.

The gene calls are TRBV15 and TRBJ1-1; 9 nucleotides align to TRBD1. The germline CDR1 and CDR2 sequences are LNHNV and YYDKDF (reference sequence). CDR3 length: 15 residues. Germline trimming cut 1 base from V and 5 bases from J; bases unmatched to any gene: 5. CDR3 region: CATSRGDRGGTEAFF. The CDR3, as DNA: TGTGCCACCAGCAGAGGAGACAGGGGGGGGACTGAAGCTTTCTTT.

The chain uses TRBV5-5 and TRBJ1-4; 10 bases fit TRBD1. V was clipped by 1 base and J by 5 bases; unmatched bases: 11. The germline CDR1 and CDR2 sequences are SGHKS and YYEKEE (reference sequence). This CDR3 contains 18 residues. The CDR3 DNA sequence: TGTGCCAGCAGCTTGTGGGGTGCCGGGACAGGGGTGAATGAAAAACTGTTTTTT. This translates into CASSLWGAGTGVNEKLFF.

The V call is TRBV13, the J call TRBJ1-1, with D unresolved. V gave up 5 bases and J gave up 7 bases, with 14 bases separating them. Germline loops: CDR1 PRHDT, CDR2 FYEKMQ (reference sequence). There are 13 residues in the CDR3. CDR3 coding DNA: TGTGCCAGCAGCCCAAATGGGTACAGTGAAGCTTTCTTT. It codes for CASSPNGYSEAFF.

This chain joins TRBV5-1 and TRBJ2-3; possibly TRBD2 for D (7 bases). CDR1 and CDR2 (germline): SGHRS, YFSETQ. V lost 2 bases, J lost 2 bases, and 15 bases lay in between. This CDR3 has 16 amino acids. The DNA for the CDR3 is TGCGCCAGCAGCTTCGGGGCGGGGGCACTCACAGATACGCAGTATTTT. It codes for CASSFGAGALTDTQYF. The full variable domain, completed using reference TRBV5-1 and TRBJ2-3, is KAGVTQTPRYLIKTRGQQVTLSCSPISGHRSVSWYQQTPGQGLQFLFEYFSETQRNKGNFPGRFSGRQFSNSRSEMNVSTLELGDSALYLCASSFGAGALTDTQYFGPGTRLTVL.

The DNA of the CDR3 is TGTGCCAGCAGCTTGGGACAGGGGGTTGAGCAGTTCTTC. Encoded protein: CASSLGQGVEQFF. V and J are TRBV2 and TRBJ2-1; 11 bases agree with TRBD1. Germline V gene data show CDR1 as SNHLY and CDR2 as FYNNEI. J lost 9 bases, V lost 6 bases, and 4 bases had no gene match. There are 13 residues in the CDR3.

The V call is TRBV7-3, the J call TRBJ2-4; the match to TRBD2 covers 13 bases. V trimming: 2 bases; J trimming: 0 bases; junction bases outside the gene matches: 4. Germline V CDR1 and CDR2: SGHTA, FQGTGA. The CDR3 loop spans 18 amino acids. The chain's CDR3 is CASSLGLAGALAKNIQYF. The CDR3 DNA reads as TGTGCCAGCAGCTTAGGACTAGCGGGGGCCCTAGCCAAAAACATTCAGTACTTC.

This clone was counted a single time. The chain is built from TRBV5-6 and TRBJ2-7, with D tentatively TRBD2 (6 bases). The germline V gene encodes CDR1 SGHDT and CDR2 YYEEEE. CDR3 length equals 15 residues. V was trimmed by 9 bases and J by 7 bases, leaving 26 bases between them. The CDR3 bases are TGTGCCACCAGGGAGGCGGTCCCTACGGGTGGGGAGCAGTACTTC. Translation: CATREAVPTGGEQYF.

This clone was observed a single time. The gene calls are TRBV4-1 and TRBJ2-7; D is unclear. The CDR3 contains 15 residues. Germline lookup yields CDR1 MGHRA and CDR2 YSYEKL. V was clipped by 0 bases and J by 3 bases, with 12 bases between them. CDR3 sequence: CASSQDNQAHYEQYF. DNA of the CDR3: TGCGCCAGCAGCCAAGATAATCAGGCGCACTACGAGCAGTACTTC.

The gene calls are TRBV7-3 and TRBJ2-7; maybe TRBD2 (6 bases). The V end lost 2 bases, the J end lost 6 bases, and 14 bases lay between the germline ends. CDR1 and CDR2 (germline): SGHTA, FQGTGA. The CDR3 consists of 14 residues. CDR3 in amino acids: CASSLAWGEGEQYF. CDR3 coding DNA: TGTGCCAGCAGCTTAGCGTGGGGGGAAGGCGAGCAGTACTTC.

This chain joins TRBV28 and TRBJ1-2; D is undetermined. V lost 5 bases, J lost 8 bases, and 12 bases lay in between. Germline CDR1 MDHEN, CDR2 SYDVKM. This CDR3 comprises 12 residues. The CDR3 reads CASSGTTGGYTF. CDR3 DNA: TGTGCCAGCAGTGGTACAACCGGGGGCTACACCTTC.

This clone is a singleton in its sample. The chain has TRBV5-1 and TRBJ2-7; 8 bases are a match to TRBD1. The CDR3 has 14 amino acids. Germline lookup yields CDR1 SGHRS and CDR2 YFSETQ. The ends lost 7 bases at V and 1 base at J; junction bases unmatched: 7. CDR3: CASYDRGRSYEQYF. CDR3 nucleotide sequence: TGCGCCAGCTACGACAGGGGTAGGTCCTACGAGCAGTACTTC.

In DNA form, the CDR3 reads TGTGCCAGCACCCTGGACAGGTCCGGTGGCTACACCTTC. Encoded protein: CASTLDRSGGYTF. This chain connects TRBV2 to TRBJ1-2; 7 bases fit TRBD1. Per the germline V gene, CDR1 is SNHLY and CDR2 is FYNNEI. The CDR3 is 13 residues long. J lost 7 bases, V lost 7 bases, and 9 bases had no gene match.

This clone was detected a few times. CDR3 loop: CASSLQHGYEQYF. The CDR3 bases are TGTGCCAGCAGCTTACAGCATGGGTACGAGCAGTACTTC. The genes are TRBV5-4 and TRBJ2-7; D uncertain. Trimming removed 2 bases at V and 4 bases at J, with 10 bases between. This CDR3 spans 13 amino acids. The germline gives CDR1 SGHNT, CDR2 YYREEE (reference sequence).

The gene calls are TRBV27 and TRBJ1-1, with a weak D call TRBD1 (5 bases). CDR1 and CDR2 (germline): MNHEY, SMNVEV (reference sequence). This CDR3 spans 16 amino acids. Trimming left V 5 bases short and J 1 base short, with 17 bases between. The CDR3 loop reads CASSPWGQARNTEAFF. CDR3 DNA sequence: TGTGCCAGCAGTCCCTGGGGCCAGGCAAGGAACACTGAAGCTTTCTTT.

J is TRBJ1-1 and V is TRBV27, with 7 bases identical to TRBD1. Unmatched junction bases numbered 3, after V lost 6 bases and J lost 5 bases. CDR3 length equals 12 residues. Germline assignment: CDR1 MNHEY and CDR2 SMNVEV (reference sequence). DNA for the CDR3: TGTGCCAGCAGCCGGACAGGAACTGAAGCTTTCTTT. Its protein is CASSRTGTEAFF.

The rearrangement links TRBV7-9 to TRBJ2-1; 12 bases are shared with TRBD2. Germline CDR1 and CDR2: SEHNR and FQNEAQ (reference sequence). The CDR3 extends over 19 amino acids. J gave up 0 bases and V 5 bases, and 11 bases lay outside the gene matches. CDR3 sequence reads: CASSPGTSGGHHSYNEQFF. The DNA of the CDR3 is TGTGCCAGCAGCCCCGGTACTAGCGGGGGGCATCACTCCTACAATGAGCAGTTCTTC.

The CDR3 region is CASTRGRKAGYTF. The DNA for the CDR3 is TGTGCCAGCACAAGGGGGCGTAAGGCTGGCTACACCTTC. V gene TRBV6-5 combines with J gene TRBJ1-2; 7 positions agree with TRBD1. V lost 7 bases and J lost 7; bases outside the gene matches: 9. Germline V gene lookup returns CDR1 MNHEY and CDR2 SVGAGI. The CDR3 is 13 residues long.

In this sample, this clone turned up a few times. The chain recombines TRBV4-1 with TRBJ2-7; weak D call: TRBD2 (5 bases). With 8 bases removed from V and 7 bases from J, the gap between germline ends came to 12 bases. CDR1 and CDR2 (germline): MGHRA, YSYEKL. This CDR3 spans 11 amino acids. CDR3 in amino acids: CASARVEEQYF. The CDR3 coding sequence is TGCGCCAGCGCGAGGGTTGAGGAGCAGTACTTC.

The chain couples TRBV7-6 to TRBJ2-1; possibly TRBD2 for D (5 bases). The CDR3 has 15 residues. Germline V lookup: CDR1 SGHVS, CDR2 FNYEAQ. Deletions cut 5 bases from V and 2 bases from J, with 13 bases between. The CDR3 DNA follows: TGTGCCAGCAGCCCTTTAAGCGGAACCTACAATGAGCAGTTCTTC. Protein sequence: CASSPLSGTYNEQFF.

The CDR3: CASSEAGGGGSTDTQYF. The CDR3 DNA reads TGTGCCAGCAGTGAAGCGGGGGGCGGGGGTAGCACAGATACGCAGTATTTT. The V gene is TRBV25-1, the J gene TRBJ2-3; 8 bases are shared with TRBD2. The V gene end was trimmed by 2 bases and the J gene end by 0 bases; junction bases not matched to a gene: 7. Looked up from germline, CDR1 is MGHDK and CDR2 is SYGVNS. There are 17 residues in the CDR3.

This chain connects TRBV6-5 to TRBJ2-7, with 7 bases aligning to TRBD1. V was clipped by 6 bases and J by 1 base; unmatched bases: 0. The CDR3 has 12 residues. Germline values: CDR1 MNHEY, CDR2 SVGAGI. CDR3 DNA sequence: TGTGCCAGCAGGGGACAGTCCTACGAGCAGTACTTC. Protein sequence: CASRGQSYEQYF.

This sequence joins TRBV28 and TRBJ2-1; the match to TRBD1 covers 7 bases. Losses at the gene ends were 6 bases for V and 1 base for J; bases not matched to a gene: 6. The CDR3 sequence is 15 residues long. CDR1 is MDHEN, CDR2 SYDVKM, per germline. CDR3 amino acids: CASRQQGLSYNEQFF. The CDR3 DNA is TGTGCCAGCAGGCAACAGGGGTTGTCCTACAATGAGCAGTTCTTC. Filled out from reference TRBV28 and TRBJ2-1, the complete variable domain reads DVKVTQSSRYLVKRTGEKVFLECVQDMDHENMFWYRQDPGLGLRLIYFSYDVKMKEKGDIPEGYSVSREKKERFSLILESASTNQTSMYLCASRQQGLSYNEQFFGPGTRLTVL.